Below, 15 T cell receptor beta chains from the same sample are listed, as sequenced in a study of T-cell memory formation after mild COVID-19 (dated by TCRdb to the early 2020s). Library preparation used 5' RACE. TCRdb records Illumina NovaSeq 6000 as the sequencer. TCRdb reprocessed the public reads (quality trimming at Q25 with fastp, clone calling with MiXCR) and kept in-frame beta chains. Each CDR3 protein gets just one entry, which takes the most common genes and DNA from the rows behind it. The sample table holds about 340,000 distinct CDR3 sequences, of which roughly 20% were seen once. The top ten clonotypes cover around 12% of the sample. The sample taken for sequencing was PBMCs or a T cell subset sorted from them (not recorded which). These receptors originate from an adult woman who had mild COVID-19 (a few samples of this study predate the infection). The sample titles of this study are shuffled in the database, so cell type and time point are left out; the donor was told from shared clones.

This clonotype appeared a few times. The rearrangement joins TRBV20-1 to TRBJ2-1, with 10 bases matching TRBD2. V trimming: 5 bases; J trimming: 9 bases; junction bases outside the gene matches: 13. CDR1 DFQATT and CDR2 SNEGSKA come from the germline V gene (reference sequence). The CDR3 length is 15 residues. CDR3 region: CSARAVSSGSIEQFF. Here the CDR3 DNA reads TGCAGTGCTCGGGCGGTCTCTAGCGGGAGCATTGAGCAGTTCTTC.

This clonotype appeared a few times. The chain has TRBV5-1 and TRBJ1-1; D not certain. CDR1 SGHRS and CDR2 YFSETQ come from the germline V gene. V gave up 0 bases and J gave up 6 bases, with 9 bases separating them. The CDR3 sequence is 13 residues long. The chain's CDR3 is CASSLAGNPEAFF. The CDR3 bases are TGCGCCAGCAGCTTGGCGGGAAACCCTGAAGCTTTCTTT.

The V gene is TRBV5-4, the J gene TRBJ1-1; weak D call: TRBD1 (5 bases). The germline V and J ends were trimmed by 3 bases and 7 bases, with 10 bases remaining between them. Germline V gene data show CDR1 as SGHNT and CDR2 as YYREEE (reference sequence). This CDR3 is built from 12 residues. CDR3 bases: TGTGCCAGCAGCTCCCGGGACGGTGAAGCTTTCTTT. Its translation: CASSSRDGEAFF.

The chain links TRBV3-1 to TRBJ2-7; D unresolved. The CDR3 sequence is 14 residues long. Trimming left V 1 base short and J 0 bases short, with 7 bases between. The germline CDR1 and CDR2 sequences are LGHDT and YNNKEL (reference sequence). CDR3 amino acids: CASSQVESSYEQYF. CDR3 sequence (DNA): TGTGCCAGCAGCCAAGTTGAGAGCTCCTACGAGCAGTACTTC.

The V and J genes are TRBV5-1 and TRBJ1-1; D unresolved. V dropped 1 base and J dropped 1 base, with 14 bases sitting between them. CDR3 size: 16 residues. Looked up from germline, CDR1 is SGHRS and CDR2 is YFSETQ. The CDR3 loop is CASSLSTVGSNTEAFF. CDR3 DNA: TGCGCCAGCAGCTTGTCCACAGTCGGGTCGAACACTGAAGCTTTCTTT.

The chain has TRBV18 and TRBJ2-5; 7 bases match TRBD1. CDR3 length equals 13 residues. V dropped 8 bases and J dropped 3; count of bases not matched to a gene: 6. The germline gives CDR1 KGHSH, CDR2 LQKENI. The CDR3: CASTQGIEETQYF. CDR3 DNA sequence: TGTGCCAGCACACAGGGGATTGAAGAGACCCAGTACTTC.

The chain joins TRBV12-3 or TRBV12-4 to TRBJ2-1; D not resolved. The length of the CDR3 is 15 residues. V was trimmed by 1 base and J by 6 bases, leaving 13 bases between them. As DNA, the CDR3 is TGTGCCAGCAGTTTAGGACTCACCCGCCCCAATGAGCAGTTCTTC. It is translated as CASSLGLTRPNEQFF.

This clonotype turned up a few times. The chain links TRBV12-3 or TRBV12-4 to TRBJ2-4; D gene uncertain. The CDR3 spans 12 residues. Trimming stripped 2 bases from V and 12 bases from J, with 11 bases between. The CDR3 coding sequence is TGTGCCAGCAGTTTACAGCCCGGACCTCAGTACTTC. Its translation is CASSLQPGPQYF.

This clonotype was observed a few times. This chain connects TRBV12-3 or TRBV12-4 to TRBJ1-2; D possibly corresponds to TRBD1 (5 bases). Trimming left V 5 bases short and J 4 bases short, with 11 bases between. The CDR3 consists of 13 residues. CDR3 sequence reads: CASSPDSLYGYTF. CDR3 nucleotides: TGTGCCAGCAGTCCCGACAGCCTCTATGGCTACACCTTC.

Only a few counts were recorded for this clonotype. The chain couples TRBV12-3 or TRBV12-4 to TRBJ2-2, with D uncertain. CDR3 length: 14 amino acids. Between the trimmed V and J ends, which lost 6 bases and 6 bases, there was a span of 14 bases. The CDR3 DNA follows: TGTGCCAGCAGCCCCCATCGACGGCCCGGGGAGCTGTTTTTT. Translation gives CASSPHRRPGELFF.

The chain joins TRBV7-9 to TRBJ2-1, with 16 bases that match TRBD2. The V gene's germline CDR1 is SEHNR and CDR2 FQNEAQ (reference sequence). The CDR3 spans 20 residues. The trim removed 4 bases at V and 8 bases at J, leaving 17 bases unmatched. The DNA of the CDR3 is TGTGCCAGCAGCTCCGTGCCGGGACTAGCGGGAGGGCACGGGGTCCATGAGCAGTTCTTC. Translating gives CASSSVPGLAGGHGVHEQFF.

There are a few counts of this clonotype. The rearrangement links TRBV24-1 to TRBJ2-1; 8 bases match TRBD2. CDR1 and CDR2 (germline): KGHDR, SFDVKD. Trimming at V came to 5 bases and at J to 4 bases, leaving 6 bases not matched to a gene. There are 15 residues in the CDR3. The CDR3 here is CATSAPGLGYNEQFF. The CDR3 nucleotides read TGTGCCACCAGTGCGCCGGGACTAGGGTACAATGAGCAGTTCTTC.

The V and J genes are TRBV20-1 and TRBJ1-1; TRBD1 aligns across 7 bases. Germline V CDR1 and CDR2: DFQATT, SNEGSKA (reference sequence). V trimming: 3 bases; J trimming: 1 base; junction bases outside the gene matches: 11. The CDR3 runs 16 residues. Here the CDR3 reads CSASPLAGGPNTEAFF. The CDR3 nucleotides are TGCAGTGCTAGTCCCTTGGCAGGGGGTCCGAACACTGAAGCTTTCTTT.

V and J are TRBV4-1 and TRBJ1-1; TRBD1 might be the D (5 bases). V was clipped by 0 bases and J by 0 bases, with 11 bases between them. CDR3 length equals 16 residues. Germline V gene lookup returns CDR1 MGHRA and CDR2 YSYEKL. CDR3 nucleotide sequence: TGCGCCAGCAGCCAAGATCCGACAGTTATGAACACTGAAGCTTTCTTT. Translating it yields CASSQDPTVMNTEAFF.

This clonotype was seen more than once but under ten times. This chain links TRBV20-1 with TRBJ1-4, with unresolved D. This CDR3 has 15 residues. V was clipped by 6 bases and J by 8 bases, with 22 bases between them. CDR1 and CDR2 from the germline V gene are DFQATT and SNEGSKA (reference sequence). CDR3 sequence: CSAPPSGARDEKLFF. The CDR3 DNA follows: TGCAGTGCACCCCCTTCCGGAGCCCGCGACGAAAAACTGTTTTTT.